The rows below give T cell receptor beta chains drawn from one sample of a study of identical twins. One entry per CDR3 protein, called by TCRdb with MiXCR from the 5' RACE reads. The table has hundreds of thousands of distinct CDR3 sequences, approximately 13% seen once; the top ten hold around 1.6%. These data also formed part of another study, on yellow fever vaccine responses in identical twins.

The sequencing input was PBMCs. These receptors were collected from a woman between 18 and 29 years old in good health. CDR3s include the opening cysteine and the closing phenylalanine or tryptophan. Not every row has a clone size; where given, it reads once, few, many or a size class.

v_call: TRBV6-1
j_call: TRBJ2-7
clone_size: -
cdr3_aa: CASSRTGILYEQYF

v_call: TRBV5-8
j_call: TRBJ2-3
clone_size: -
cdr3_aa: CASSTGGRRGDTQYF

v_call: TRBV20-1
j_call: TRBJ2-3
clone_size: few
cdr3_aa: CSALNPTDTQYF

v_call: TRBV11-3
j_call: TRBJ2-5
clone_size: -
cdr3_aa: CASSFLADHQETQYF

v_call: TRBV25-1
j_call: TRBJ2-2
clone_size: few
cdr3_aa: CASSEYRDRYTGELFF

v_call: TRBV5-1
j_call: TRBJ2-3
clone_size: few
cdr3_aa: CASAPLKGTDTQYF

v_call: TRBV18
j_call: TRBJ2-3
clone_size: -
cdr3_aa: CASSPLGQNTDTQYF

v_call: TRBV7-2
j_call: TRBJ2-3
clone_size: -
cdr3_aa: CASSLVYGSTDTQYF

v_call: TRBV5-8
j_call: TRBJ2-1
clone_size: -
cdr3_aa: CASSLAHWAMGNEQFF

v_call: TRBV7-9
j_call: TRBJ2-3
clone_size: few
cdr3_aa: CASSFMGWDTQYF

v_call: TRBV7-2
j_call: TRBJ2-7
clone_size: few
cdr3_aa: CASSLAASGRWYEQYF

v_call: TRBV12-5
j_call: TRBJ2-2
clone_size: many
cdr3_aa: CASGLAGGFFIGELFF

v_call: TRBV24-1
j_call: TRBJ1-5
clone_size: many
cdr3_aa: CATSVGGGQPQHF

v_call: TRBV12-3/TRBV12-4
j_call: TRBJ1-4
clone_size: -
cdr3_aa: CASSLGQVSTRLFF

v_call: TRBV7-9
j_call: TRBJ2-7
clone_size: many
cdr3_aa: CASSPPGTALYEQYF

v_call: TRBV28
j_call: TRBJ1-6
clone_size: many
cdr3_aa: CASSLRGESPLHF

v_call: TRBV3-1
j_call: TRBJ2-2
clone_size: few
cdr3_aa: CASSLRLDYTGELFF

v_call: TRBV20-1
j_call: TRBJ2-5
clone_size: -
cdr3_aa: CSASPLADETQYF

v_call: TRBV4-1
j_call: TRBJ2-5
clone_size: few
cdr3_aa: CASSQDVDRQETQYF

v_call: TRBV25-1
j_call: TRBJ2-2
clone_size: few
cdr3_aa: CASSEIGRHTGELFF

v_call: TRBV7-8
j_call: TRBJ1-5
clone_size: -
cdr3_aa: CASSLAPTGADQPQHF

v_call: TRBV9
j_call: TRBJ2-5
clone_size: -
cdr3_aa: CASSVRSGGQETQYF

v_call: TRBV5-1
j_call: TRBJ2-1
clone_size: few
cdr3_aa: CASSLTGLAANNEQFF

v_call: TRBV18
j_call: TRBJ2-2
clone_size: few
cdr3_aa: CASSQDRFNTGELFF

v_call: TRBV6-1
j_call: TRBJ2-5
clone_size: -
cdr3_aa: CATGDRVGETQYF

v_call: TRBV9
j_call: TRBJ2-1
clone_size: -
cdr3_aa: CASSVGGGTYNEQFF

v_call: TRBV28
j_call: TRBJ2-5
clone_size: -
cdr3_aa: CASSLLGSGAQETQYF

v_call: TRBV6-6
j_call: TRBJ1-1
clone_size: few
cdr3_aa: CASSYRSTEAFF

v_call: TRBV7-9
j_call: TRBJ1-2
clone_size: few
cdr3_aa: CASSLEEGAFSYGYTF

v_call: TRBV24-1
j_call: TRBJ2-2
clone_size: -
cdr3_aa: CATSDNPNTGELFF

v_call: TRBV18
j_call: TRBJ1-2
clone_size: many
cdr3_aa: CASSPSDGYTF

v_call: TRBV9
j_call: TRBJ2-3
clone_size: few
cdr3_aa: CASSSHDGRALGDTQYF

v_call: TRBV12-3/TRBV12-4
j_call: TRBJ2-2
clone_size: few
cdr3_aa: CASSPGGRAGELFF

v_call: TRBV10-3
j_call: TRBJ1-6
clone_size: -
cdr3_aa: CASGFGASYNSPLHF

v_call: TRBV10-3
j_call: TRBJ2-1
clone_size: few
cdr3_aa: CAIRRDGYGDEQFF

v_call: TRBV7-6
j_call: TRBJ2-1
clone_size: -
cdr3_aa: CASSPTGNFGEQFF

v_call: TRBV9
j_call: TRBJ1-2
clone_size: few
cdr3_aa: CASSVDGGTNYGYTF

v_call: TRBV10-1
j_call: TRBJ2-1
clone_size: -
cdr3_aa: CASSAGQGFGEQFF

v_call: TRBV27
j_call: TRBJ2-1
clone_size: many
cdr3_aa: CASSLTRQGGTGRGYYNEQFF

v_call: TRBV5-1
j_call: TRBJ2-2
clone_size: few
cdr3_aa: CASSPLRDPFTGELFF

v_call: TRBV22-1
j_call: TRBJ2-7
clone_size: -
cdr3_aa: CAFCHAQRGLAVSYEQYF

v_call: TRBV9
j_call: TRBJ2-1
clone_size: many
cdr3_aa: CASSVVGGTEQFF

v_call: TRBV4-2
j_call: TRBJ2-4
clone_size: -
cdr3_aa: CASSHAVELGKNIQYF

v_call: TRBV14
j_call: TRBJ2-2
clone_size: -
cdr3_aa: CASSPASGSGGTGELFF

v_call: TRBV7-8
j_call: TRBJ2-5
clone_size: few
cdr3_aa: CASSGPGQGRETQYF

v_call: TRBV11-2
j_call: TRBJ2-5
clone_size: few
cdr3_aa: CASSRTLDQETQYF

v_call: TRBV5-1
j_call: TRBJ2-7
clone_size: many
cdr3_aa: CASSPERDGNEQYF

v_call: TRBV3-1
j_call: TRBJ1-1
clone_size: -
cdr3_aa: CASSQDATLRGTEAFF

v_call: TRBV4-1
j_call: TRBJ2-4
clone_size: -
cdr3_aa: CASSQREEGPRHF

v_call: TRBV6-1
j_call: TRBJ1-3
clone_size: many
cdr3_aa: CASYLGEGGNTIYF

v_call: TRBV27
j_call: TRBJ2-2
clone_size: -
cdr3_aa: CASSLWGNGELFF

v_call: TRBV10-2
j_call: TRBJ1-4
clone_size: -
cdr3_aa: CASSRQGAVGEKLFF

v_call: TRBV29-1
j_call: TRBJ2-7
clone_size: -
cdr3_aa: CSVGQATSEQYF

v_call: TRBV11-2
j_call: TRBJ2-2
clone_size: -
cdr3_aa: CASSPRTLPTGELFF